Below, 20 T cell receptor beta chains from the same sample are listed, as sequenced in a study of Ad26.COV2.S vaccination and SARS-CoV-2 variants. Data came from immunoSEQ multiplex PCR; TCRdb stores just in-frame clones and leaves some out. Of roughly 500,000 clones listed, roughly 85% were seen once; the top ten hold about 13%. Described treatment: around 19 received Ad26.COV2.S at low or high dose, single or two shots; five or six received placebo; per-sample allocation not given. All samples were drawn on day 63, counting from the first vaccine or placebo injection. Sample: peripheral blood, taken in a trial of Ad26.COV2.S vaccine versus placebo. The source of these receptors is a person aged 18-60 years who received the Ad26.COV2.S COVID-19 vaccine or a placebo.

The chain links TRBV4-2 to TRBJ2-7, with D tentatively TRBD1 or TRBD2 (6 bases each). V shed 2 bases and J shed 5 bases, with 19 bases lying between them. Germline V gene sequence: CDR1 LGHNA, CDR2 YNFKEQ. This CDR3 has 16 residues. The CDR3: CASSQSPGSGADEQYF. The CDR3 bases are TGTGCCAGCAGCCAATCGCCCGGTTCGGGGGCGGACGAGCAGTACTTC.

CDR3 amino acids: CATSDPRGRDGSNNEQFF. The CDR3 coding sequence is TGTGCCACCAGTGATCCCCGGGGACGGGATGGTAGCAACAATGAGCAGTTCTTC. V is TRBV24-1 and J is TRBJ2-1, with D tentatively TRBD1 or TRBD2 (5 bases each). The CDR3 contains 18 residues. Germline loops: CDR1 KGHDR, CDR2 SFDVKD. V was clipped by 3 bases and J by 5 bases, with 22 bases between them.

The CDR3 DNA is TGTGCCGGGGGAGTGGACAGGAAGGATACGCAGTATTTT. Protein: CAGGVDRKDTQYF. The genes are TRBV13 and TRBJ2-3; 7 positions agree with TRBD1. Trimming at V came to 11 bases and at J to 6 bases, leaving 11 bases not matched to a gene. CDR1 and CDR2 from the germline V gene are PRHDT and FYEKMQ (reference sequence). This CDR3 has 13 amino acids. Full variable domain (outside the CDR3, taken from reference TRBV13 and TRBJ2-3): AAGVIQSPRHLIKEKRETATLKCYPIPRHDTVYWYQQGPGQDPQFLISFYEKMQSDKGSIPDRFSAQQFSDYHSELNMSSLELGDSALYFCAGGVDRKDTQYFGPGTRLTVL.

This clone has more than one count but fewer than ten. The rearrangement links TRBV28 to TRBJ1-2; 8 bases match TRBD1. This CDR3 is 16 amino acids long. Looked up from germline, CDR1 is MDHEN and CDR2 is SYDVKM. Trimming cost V 6 bases and J 7 bases; bases outside gene matches: 16. CDR3 region: CASRTQGGTASSGYTF. As DNA, the CDR3 is TGTGCCAGCAGAACACAGGGGGGAACGGCCTCGTCTGGCTACACCTTC.

The CDR3 DNA reads as TGTGCCGTGGGGGGGGCGTTAAACACTGAAGCTTTCTTT. Translation gives CAVGGALNTEAFF. The chain is built from TRBV30 and TRBJ1-1, with D perhaps matching TRBD1 (6 bases). V was pared by 8 bases and J by 2 bases, with 15 bases between. Germline V gene data show CDR1 as GTSNPN and CDR2 as SVGIG (reference sequence). CDR3 length: 13 residues.

The chain combines TRBV9 with TRBJ1-3; maybe TRBD1 (5 bases). Germline CDR1 and CDR2: SGDLS and YYNGEE. The CDR3 sequence is 15 residues long. Trimming took 4 bases from V and 1 from J, leaving 12 bases between them. The CDR3 is CASSRGRPSGNTIYF. The CDR3 bases are TGTGCCAGCAGCCGGGGACGACCATCTGGAAACACCATATATTTT.

The rearrangement uses TRBV28 and TRBJ1-2; D perhaps matches TRBD1 (6 bases). This CDR3 contains 14 residues. Trimming removed 5 bases from V and 8 bases from J, with 18 bases in between. CDR1 and CDR2 (germline): MDHEN, SYDVKM. CDR3 amino acids: CASSVRGDTVGYTF. The CDR3 coding sequence is TGTGCCAGCAGTGTCAGGGGTGACACGGTAGGCTACACCTTC.

The CDR3 is CASRADLAGGPGEQYF. The DNA for the CDR3 is TGTGCCAGCAGAGCCGACCTAGCGGGAGGGCCGGGAGAGCAGTACTTC. The chain links TRBV7-2 to TRBJ2-7; 12 bases fit TRBD2. The V gene's germline CDR1 is SGHTA and CDR2 FQGNSA. This CDR3 spans 16 amino acids. The V segment lost 6 bases and the J segment 7 bases; nucleotides outside the gene matches: 13.

The chain is built from TRBV9 and TRBJ2-7; 14 nucleotides align to TRBD2. The ends lost 4 bases at V and 0 bases at J; junction bases unmatched: 12. There are 19 residues in the CDR3. Germline V lookup: CDR1 SGDLS, CDR2 YYNGEE. The CDR3 DNA reads as TGTGCCAGCAGCCGATCCGGGACTAGCGGGAGAGCTCTCTCCTACGAGCAGTACTTC. It is translated as CASSRSGTSGRALSYEQYF.

This clone was recorded only once. The chain's CDR3 is CASSLGGPTDTQYF. Written as DNA, the CDR3 is TGTGCCAGCAGTTTAGGAGGCCCCACAGATACGCAGTATTTT. The genes are TRBV27 and TRBJ2-3, with D maybe TRBD2 (5 bases). V was shortened by 2 bases and J by 2 bases, with 8 bases between the two germline ends. CDR3 length: 14 amino acids. The germline CDR1 and CDR2 sequences are MNHEY and SMNVEV (reference sequence).

This clone was detected only once. The rearrangement uses TRBV28 and TRBJ2-3; 7 bases agree with TRBD1. Germline lookup yields CDR1 MDHEN and CDR2 SYDVKM. J lost 5 bases, V lost 8 bases, and 10 bases had no gene match. This CDR3 has 14 residues. In DNA form, the CDR3 reads TGTGCCAGCTCGACAGGGCAGGGTGGAGATACGCAGTATTTT. Translation gives CASSTGQGGDTQYF.

The chain links TRBV29-1 to TRBJ1-1; D remains ambiguous. The CDR3 spans 14 residues. V dropped 3 bases and J dropped 1 base, with 12 bases sitting between them. CDR1 SQVTM and CDR2 ANQGSEA come from the germline V gene. The DNA of the CDR3 is TGCAGCGTTGAGACCCGGCGGAAGAACACTGAAGCTTTCTTT. Protein product: CSVETRRKNTEAFF.

V and J are TRBV14 and TRBJ2-1; tentatively, D is TRBD1 (5 bases). The length of the CDR3 is 13 residues. Germline V gene lookup returns CDR1 SGHDN and CDR2 FVKESK. V lost 2 bases to trimming and J lost 8 bases, with 10 bases between them. The CDR3 nucleotides read TGTGCCAGCAGCCAAATCGTAGGGGATGAGCAGTTCTTC. It specifies CASSQIVGDEQFF.

V and J are TRBV13 and TRBJ2-1; 9 bases match TRBD2. Germline V gives CDR1 PRHDT, CDR2 FYEKMQ (reference sequence). The V segment lost 0 bases and the J segment 4 bases; nucleotides outside the gene matches: 10. This CDR3 has 18 amino acids. The chain's CDR3 is CASSLGGTAGGRYNEQFF. The CDR3 DNA reads TGTGCCAGCAGCTTAGGGGGAACAGCGGGAGGAAGGTACAATGAGCAGTTCTTC.

This chain joins TRBV14 and TRBJ2-7; D unclear. The CDR3 has 11 residues. Germline V gives CDR1 SGHDN, CDR2 FVKESK. The germline V and J ends were trimmed by 3 bases and 2 bases, with 2 bases remaining between them. CDR3 DNA: TGTGCCAGCAGCCATGCCTACGAGCAGTACTTC. It is translated as CASSHAYEQYF.

The chain is built from TRBV6-2 or TRBV6-3 and TRBJ2-7; D remains unclear. CDR3 length: 13 amino acids. The germline CDR1 and CDR2 sequences are MNHEY and SVGEGT. Trimming removed 2 bases from V and 0 bases from J, with 5 bases in between. The CDR3 sequence is CASSYPSSYEQYF. DNA for the CDR3: TGTGCCAGCAGTTACCCTAGCTCCTACGAGCAGTACTTC.

The chain employs TRBV5-1 and TRBJ2-1; D is perhaps TRBD1 (6 bases). The germline gives CDR1 SGHRS, CDR2 YFSETQ. The CDR3 runs to 17 residues. V was trimmed by 3 bases and J by 2 bases, leaving 18 bases between them. Written as DNA, the CDR3 is TGCGCCAGCAGCTCAACCCAGACCAGGGGACCCTACAATGAGCAGTTCTTC. The encoded protein is CASSSTQTRGPYNEQFF. The variable domain in full, completed from reference TRBV5-1 and TRBJ2-1, reads KAGVTQTPRYLIKTRGQQVTLSCSPISGHRSVSWYQQTPGQGLQFLFEYFSETQRNKGNFPGRFSGRQFSNSRSEMNVSTLELGDSALYLCASSSTQTRGPYNEQFFGPGTRLTVL.

The chain couples TRBV28 to TRBJ1-2, with D hard to call. From germline, CDR1 is MDHEN and CDR2 SYDVKM. Trimming stripped 8 bases from V and 4 bases from J, with 14 bases between. This CDR3 has 13 amino acids. The CDR3 sequence: CASRLAEGYGYTF. Written as DNA, the CDR3 is TGTGCCAGCCGTCTAGCCGAGGGCTATGGCTACACCTTC.

This chain uses TRBV7-8 with TRBJ1-4, with unresolved D. The CDR3 contains 16 residues. The V end lost 5 bases, the J end lost 7 bases, and 20 bases lay between the germline ends. From germline, CDR1 is SGHVS and CDR2 FQNEAQ. For the CDR3, the DNA is TGTGCCAGCAGCCCCGCCCGGATCCCTACGGGTGAAAAACTGTTTTTT. Its protein product is CASSPARIPTGEKLFF.

The rearrangement uses TRBV11-1 and TRBJ1-1; D is unclear. The length of the CDR3 is 14 residues. Trimming cost V 5 bases and J 1 base, with 11 bases left between them. Germline V gene sequence: CDR1 SGHAT, CDR2 FQDESV (reference sequence). The CDR3 region is CASSPRYGNTEAFF. DNA of the CDR3: TGTGCCAGCAGCCCCAGGTACGGGAACACTGAAGCTTTCTTT.